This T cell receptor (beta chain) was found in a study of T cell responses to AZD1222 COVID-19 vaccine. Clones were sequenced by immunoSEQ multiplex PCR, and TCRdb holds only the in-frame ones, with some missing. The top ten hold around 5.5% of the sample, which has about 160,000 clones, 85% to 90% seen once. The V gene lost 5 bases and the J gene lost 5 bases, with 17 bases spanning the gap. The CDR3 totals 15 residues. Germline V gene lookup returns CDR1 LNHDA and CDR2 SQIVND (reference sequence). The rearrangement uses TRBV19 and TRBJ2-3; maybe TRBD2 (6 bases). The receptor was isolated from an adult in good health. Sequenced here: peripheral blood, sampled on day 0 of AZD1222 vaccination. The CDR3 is CASSESGVREDTQYF. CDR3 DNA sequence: TGTGCCAGTAGTGAGTCGGGGGTACGTGAAGATACGCAGTATTTT.